A selection of T cell receptor beta chains follows, all from one sample in a study of early T cells in non-severe SARS-CoV-2 infection. TCRdb reprocessed the 5' RACE reads via MiXCR and lists one record per CDR3 protein. The table has tens of thousands of distinct CDR3 sequences, roughly 4% seen once. What was sequenced was whole blood. The receptors come from an adult who was a healthcare worker with PCR-confirmed SARS-CoV-2 infection or an uninfected control (not recorded which). CDR3s include the opening cysteine and the closing phenylalanine or tryptophan. The order of the fields is clone size, D gene, J gene, V gene, CDR3 protein, CDR3 DNA. A D gene is named only where the DNA matches it firmly. Clone size is shown for a subset of rows, as once, few, many or a class of expanded clone.

many TRBD1 TRBJ2-6 TRBV20-1 CSASGDRVKTGANVLTF TGCAGTGCTAGCGGGGACAGGGTGAAGACTGGGGCCAACGTCCTGACTTTC
many TRBD2 TRBJ2-7 TRBV5-4 CASSSRDYYEQYF TGTGCCAGCAGCTCCCGGGACTACTACGAGCAGTACTTC
many NA TRBJ1-2 TRBV4-2 CASSQGSGAVGYTF TGTGCCAGCAGCCAAGGGTCAGGTGCAGTCGGCTACACCTTC
many TRBD1 TRBJ2-1 TRBV7-9 CASSTPGTGSREGLSYNEQFF TGTGCCAGCAGCACCCCCGGGACAGGGTCGCGCGAAGGTCTCTCCTACAATGAGCAGTTCTTC
NA NA TRBJ2-3 TRBV28 CASLTGTTDTQYF TGTGCCAGCCTAACAGGGACTACAGATACGCAGTATTTT
few NA TRBJ2-3 TRBV5-5 CASSHRTYLTSTDTQYF TGTGCCAGCAGCCATAGGACATACCTCACTAGCACAGATACGCAGTATTTT
many NA TRBJ2-3 TRBV6-1 CASSAPGHTDTQYF TGTGCCAGCAGTGCCCCGGGACATACTGATACGCAGTATTTT
NA NA TRBJ1-6 TRBV15 CATSVPEVRTLHF TGTGCCACCAGCGTCCCCGAGGTCCGGACCCTCCACTTT
NA NA TRBJ1-1 TRBV12-3/TRBV12-4 CASSLSGSAFF TGTGCCAGCAGTTTAAGTGGCTCCGCTTTCTTT
many TRBD2 TRBJ2-1 TRBV24-1 CATSDRAGLAGESTGEQFF TGTGCCACCAGTGATCGCGCGGGACTAGCGGGAGAGTCCACCGGTGAGCAGTTCTTC
many TRBD2 TRBJ2-3 TRBV6-2/TRBV6-3 CATERERGTDTQYF TGTGCCACAGAGCGGGAGAGGGGCACAGATACGCAGTATTTT
many NA TRBJ1-2 TRBV5-1 CASSLEADNYYGYTF TGCGCCAGCAGCTTGGAGGCGGATAATTACTATGGCTACACCTTC
many NA TRBJ2-3 TRBV7-9 CASSATVLQYF TGTGCCAGCAGCGCGACAGTTTTGCAGTATTTT
NA NA TRBJ1-5 TRBV7-8 CASSRSGGQSNQPQHF TGTGCCAGCAGCCGAAGCGGGGGCCAGAGCAATCAGCCCCAGCATTTT
few NA TRBJ1-5 TRBV7-9 CASSLEGRDQPQHF TGTGCCAGCAGCTTAGAGGGAAGGGATCAGCCCCAGCATTTT
medium-sized TRBD2 TRBJ2-5 TRBV27 CASSDGLAVRETQYF TGTGCCAGCAGTGACGGACTAGCGGTTAGAGAGACCCAGTACTTC
NA TRBD1 TRBJ2-7 TRBV3-1 CASSPSGTGGYEQYF TGTGCCAGCAGTCCATCCGGGACAGGGGGATACGAGCAGTACTTC
many NA TRBJ1-3 TRBV7-9 CASSLAGASGNTIYF TGTGCCAGCAGCTTGGCCGGGGCATCTGGAAACACCATATATTTT
many NA TRBJ2-5 TRBV9 CASSVSGWEETQYF TGTGCCAGCAGCGTAAGCGGGTGGGAAGAGACCCAGTACTTC
few NA TRBJ2-5 TRBV5-8 CASSLGGANQETQYF TGTGCCAGCAGCTTGGGGGGGGCCAACCAAGAGACCCAGTACTTC
NA NA TRBJ1-1 TRBV12-3/TRBV12-4 CASSVKPGRPNTEAFF TGTGCCAGCAGTGTAAAGCCGGGACGGCCGAACACTGAAGCTTTCTTT
many TRBD2 TRBJ2-3 TRBV7-2 CASSPVPGLAGADTQYF TGTGCCAGCAGCCCCGTTCCGGGACTAGCGGGAGCAGATACGCAGTATTTT
many TRBD1 TRBJ2-2 TRBV20-1 CSASGTARGELFF TGCAGTGCCTCCGGGACAGCAAGGGGGGAGCTGTTTTTT
many TRBD1 TRBJ2-5 TRBV5-6 CASSTGQGRVKTQYF TGTGCCAGCAGCACCGGACAGGGAAGGGTGAAGACCCAGTACTTC
many TRBD1 TRBJ2-7 TRBV19 CASSLGQGYEQYF TGTGCCAGTAGTTTGGGACAGGGCTACGAGCAGTACTTC
many NA TRBJ2-1 TRBV7-3 CASSPPGGAYYNEQFF TGTGCCAGCAGCCCACCTGGGGGGGCCTATTACAATGAGCAGTTCTTC
many NA TRBJ1-5 TRBV20-1 CSARDRGTKRDQPQHF TGCAGTGCTAGAGATCGAGGGACAAAGCGCGATCAGCCCCAGCATTTT
many NA TRBJ1-1 TRBV27 CASSLSHKNTEAFF TGTGCCAGCAGTTTATCGCACAAGAACACTGAAGCTTTCTTT
many NA TRBJ2-5 TRBV11-2 CASSPGRPIQETQYF TGTGCCAGCAGCCCCGGACGTCCTATTCAAGAGACCCAGTACTTC
many NA TRBJ1-1 TRBV20-1 CSAARAEAFF TGCAGTGCTGCCCGTGCTGAAGCTTTCTTT
many NA TRBJ1-4 TRBV25-1 CASSDIASANEKLFF TGTGCCAGCAGTGATATAGCCTCGGCTAATGAAAAACTGTTTTTT
NA TRBD1 TRBJ2-6 TRBV12-5 CASGLVLGDSGSGANVLTF TGTGCTAGTGGTTTGGTACTTGGGGACAGTGGCTCTGGGGCCAACGTCCTGACTTTC
many NA TRBJ2-4 TRBV23-1 CASRKVVDGRGIQYF TGCGCCAGCAGAAAAGTGGTGGACGGTCGGGGCATTCAGTACTTC
many TRBD1 TRBJ2-1 TRBV5-6 CASSRDRDQYKSSYNEQFF TGTGCCAGCAGCAGGGACAGGGATCAATACAAGAGCTCCTACAATGAGCAGTTCTTC
many NA TRBJ1-6 TRBV25-1 CASSERGSSPLHF TGTGCCAGCAGTGAAAGGGGTAGTTCACCCCTCCACTTT
many NA TRBJ2-7 TRBV12-3/TRBV12-4 CASSRLSYEQYF TGTGCCAGCAGCCGCCTATCCTACGAGCAGTACTTC
many NA TRBJ2-1 TRBV27 CASTRGIAYNEQFF TGTGCCAGCACTAGGGGTATCGCCTACAATGAGCAGTTCTTC
many NA TRBJ2-2 TRBV6-2/TRBV6-3 CASSLSRGIGELFF TGTGCCAGCAGTCTTAGTCGGGGGATCGGGGAGCTGTTTTTT
NA NA TRBJ2-3 TRBV30 CAWTLGGADTQYF TGTGCCTGGACCCTTGGAGGGGCAGATACGCAGTATTTT
many NA TRBJ1-6 TRBV20-1 CSAGETGSPLHF TGCAGTGCTGGAGAGACTGGTTCACCCCTCCACTTT
many NA TRBJ1-1 TRBV6-2/TRBV6-3 CASSSWVTEAFF TGTGCCAGCAGTTCCTGGGTGACTGAAGCTTTCTTT